This TCR beta chain was recovered during a study of T cell clones after liver transplantation. Looking at the study overall: Graft-donor-reactive sequences were compared with third-party-reactive TCRbeta sequences from pre-transplant mixed lymphocyte reactions. Timepoints were pre-transplant, pre-withdrawal, and after withdrawal was completed or failed.

TCRdb's copy holds only in-frame clones and misses some; the assay was immunoSEQ multiplex PCR. The table has 85,000 to 110,000 clones, around 80% seen once. Germline V gene data show CDR1 as SGHAT and CDR2 as FQNNGV. CDR3 length: 17 residues. V lost 4 bases and J 0 bases, leaving 18 bases between the germline ends. Findings of the study overall: The donor-reactive repertoire was only partly measurable in two subjects, lacking donor cells. Graft donor-reactive T cells may have migrated into the graft rather than being deleted.

On this clone: Antigen: not known.

The source of this sequence is a human patient who received a liver transplant. The graft donor may have given rise to some T cells. The sequenced sample was CD4+ T cells from blood, obtained about 50 months after liver transplant. The V gene is TRBV11-2, the J gene TRBJ1-1; no reliable D call. CDR3 nucleotide sequence: TGTGCCAGCAGCTCGGGAATCCAGGACCTATTGAACACTGAAGCTTTCTTT. This translates into CASSSGIQDLLNTEAFF.